The subject of this entry is one TCR beta chain. The data were obtained in a study of blood T cell repertoires in COVID-19. Across the study: COVID-19 samples from acute and convalescent phases originated in the United States, Italy and Spain.

V was pared by 6 bases and J by 6 bases, with 10 bases of the junction left unmatched. The germline V gene encodes CDR1 MNHEY and CDR2 SVGEGT. The CDR3 consists of 14 residues. Original methodology: Amplification of reference gene primers was used by the study to estimate nucleated cell counts. Sequenced by immunoSEQ multiplex PCR; TCRdb stores in-frame clones only, minus some. Clonal size and the V and J genes are those of that table, whereas D and trimming came from the DNA. The table lists roughly 400,000 clones, 70% to 90% of them singletons. Seattle cases were enrolled at active infection and followed longitudinally.

This rearrangement joins TRBV6-2 or TRBV6-3 to TRBJ2-5, with 7 bases that match TRBD1. The TCR sequence derives from a woman in her sixties with COVID-19, enrolled during active disease. Sequencing was carried out using peripheral blood. Here the CDR3 DNA reads TGTGCCAGCAGCTTTGGACAGGCGAGCAAGACCCAGTACTTC. Translation: CASSFGQASKTQYF.